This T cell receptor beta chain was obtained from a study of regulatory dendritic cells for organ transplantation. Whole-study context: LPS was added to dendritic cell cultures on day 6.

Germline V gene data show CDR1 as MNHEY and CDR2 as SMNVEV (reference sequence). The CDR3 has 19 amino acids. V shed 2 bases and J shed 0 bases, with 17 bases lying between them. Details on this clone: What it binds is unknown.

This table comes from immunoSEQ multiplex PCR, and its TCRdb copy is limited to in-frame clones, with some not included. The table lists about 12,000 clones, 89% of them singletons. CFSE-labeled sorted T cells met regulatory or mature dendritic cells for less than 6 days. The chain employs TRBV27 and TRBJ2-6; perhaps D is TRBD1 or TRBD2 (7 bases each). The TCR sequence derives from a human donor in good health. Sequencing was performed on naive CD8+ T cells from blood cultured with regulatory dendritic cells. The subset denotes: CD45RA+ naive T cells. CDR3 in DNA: TGTGCCAGCAGTTTAAGGGGAGGGGGCGGTTACTCTGGGGCCAACGTCCTGACTTTC. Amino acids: CASSLRGGGGYSGANVLTF.